This TCR beta chain was found in a study of cytomegalovirus exposure and HLA in healthy donors (TCRdb year 2017). Looking at the study overall: An earlier analysis of several hundred of the donors reported 276 Gb of sequence data and 117 million unique TCR beta sequences obtained from roughly 170 million T cells. Of the roughly 390 genotyped donors, 81% were placed in the genetic ancestry cluster associated with self-reported Caucasian donors. The number of typed donors differed by locus: about 620-640 for A, B, C, DRB1 and DQB1; approximately 540 for DQA1; fewer than 610 for DPA1; and some 430 for DPB1. An earlier analysis of approximately 500 of the donors applied high-throughput TCR beta sequencing to assess whether each TCR beta V gene segment acted as functional or pseudogenic. Every repertoire in the discovery cohort had been generated on one and the same sequencing platform. Roughly five DR-DQ haplotypes were handled as single units for association and clustering, since linkage in the cohort was strong. About 300 gigabases of sequencing data and tens of millions of unique TCR sequences were included in an early release covering under 650 HLA-typed donors. Across under 500 genotyped donors of the cohort, an average of approximately 240,000 unique TCR beta nucleotide sequences per donor were sequenced, and 15% to 20% of those sequences were non-productive. HLA typing included class I and class II loci at four-digit resolution. Donor age, sex, ethnicity and CMV serostatus were compiled together with the repertoire data. A later analysis re-examined previously published TCR beta repertoires from roughly 650 donors and added high-resolution HLA genotyping to investigate patterns of TCR occurrence. Along with the roughly 700-subject first cohort, a separate validation cohort of roughly 110 different subjects was used. The study aimed to test whether signatures of past pathogen exposure could be identified by cataloging public T cell receptors. To predict cytomegalovirus infection status, the study brought together high-throughput TCR immunosequencing, statistical association of individual TCRs with disease status, and machine learning. A later genetic analysis used genome-wide SNP genotypes for about 60% of the roughly 700 donors, treating that subset as a discovery cohort. Rather than drawing on any new phenotypic data, the later analysis identified candidate immune exposures from TCR beta sequences and the way those sequences occurred across donors. The study used immunosequencing to profile the T cell repertoires of approximately 650 subjects and linked those repertoires to cytomegalovirus serostatus.

The investigation overall reported the following: A cluster of highly shared sequence variants was judged likely to represent a technical artifact of the sequencing pipeline. In the study, roughly 160 TCR beta chains were listed as associated with cytomegalovirus. The only immune exposure information available for the cohort was CMV serostatus. The earlier analysis of about 600 of the donors excluded approximately 15 rarely observed V segments, including chromosome 9 orphons, because counts were too low. A further reported finding was that TCR beta sequences accurately predicted the HLA-A and HLA-B alleles for most subjects in the first cohort. Because some donors lacked HLA typing at each locus, the association tests relied only on the typed subset. According to a later genetic analysis, donors in an Asian-associated ancestry cluster had fewer N-insertions in productive TCRs than the approximately 650-donor mean. Specific HLA alleles were associated with about 17,000 TCR beta sequences at a false discovery rate of 0.05 in a later analysis. Only TCR beta chains were sequenced in this cohort, and the absence of alpha or paired-chain data limited detectable features. Sequencing depth was assumed to be roughly uniform across donors in the presence/absence analyses, though that assumption may not hold. The classifier was reported to diagnose cytomegalovirus status with high specificity and sensitivity in both the original cohort and the validation cohort. A later analysis found that HLA-associated TCR beta chains were more clonally expanded and had lower generation probabilities than equally common non-associated chains. The authors suggested that the approach could potentially be generalized to other disease states and immunological phenotypes. V-gene and J-gene trimming of TCR beta chains was associated with a missense DCLRE1C variant in a later genetic analysis, and the association was replicated in an independent cohort. Correlated functional status among segregating V segments might reflect linkage disequilibrium, but an unknown experimental factor could not be ruled out. Strong co-occurrence of HLA alleles, especially DR and DQ, made assigning TCR associations to individual alleles difficult. An earlier analysis of 587 of the donors showed that most TCR beta V segments appeared in productive rearrangements either about 87% or about 30% of the time, which broadly matched IMGT annotations. In a later analysis, TCR association rates were found to vary across HLA loci, with the most associated TCRs seen for DRB1 alleles and the fewest for HLA-C alleles. Some IMGT-functional V segments, including TRBV6-2 and TRBV6-3, could not be told apart with the 87-base-pair reads, so those segments were excluded. While some public TCRs were present in many individuals, most TCR sequences turned up only very rarely across donors. A few of the identified cytomegalovirus-associated TCR beta chains were confirmed in vitro to be specific for cytomegalovirus antigens. According to a later analysis, parvovirus B19, influenza, CMV and Epstein-Barr virus appeared linked to several top co-occurrence clusters. Most CMV-associated TCR beta chains appeared to be HLA-restricted in a later analysis, and the HLA associations seemed to be driven largely by CMV exposure.

About this clone: What antigen it recognizes has not been identified. Within one base of it there is no much larger clone, and no base qualities were kept.

The CDR3 goes from the cysteine to the phenylalanine over 16 residues. Here the CDR3 DNA is all that survives: 48 bases in frame from base 1. The V end gives up 5 bases and the J end 4 bases, leaving 14 bases in the junction not matched to a gene. Sequences SQVTM (CDR1) and ANQGSEA (CDR2) are obtained from the germline V gene. In total, 600 or so healthy bone marrow donors made up the cohort. All cohort members were sampled while nominally healthy, although unrecorded immune exposures were likely present. The donor tested CMV seronegative, placing the donor among the 352 seronegative members of the cohort. A peripheral blood sample was collected from each donor, and TCR beta sequencing was performed on peripheral blood mononuclear cells. The Qiagen DNeasy Blood Extraction Kit was used to extract genomic DNA from the blood cell samples. Library prep was done by the immunoSEQ multiplex PCR assay. A mixture of 60 forward primers for TCR Vbeta segments and 13 reverse primers for TCR Jbeta segments was used in the multiplex PCR. A multiplex PCR assay on genomic DNA amplified the CDR3 region of rearranged TCR beta genes. On the Illumina HiSeq System, the amplified TCR beta libraries were sequenced as 87-base-pair reads. Under the source paper's analysis protocol: In a later analysis, 70 million to 95 million unique TCR beta chains were counted across the roughly 700 repertoires, and roughly 11 million of these chains were shared by at least two donors. To remove PCR and sequencing errors, raw reads were error-corrected and collapsed into unique sequences using a nearest-neighbor algorithm that merged closely related sequences. V, D and J gene segments were assigned by aligning CDR3 sequences to IMGT reference sequences. Each retained sequence needed at least a six-nucleotide match to both a V gene segment and a J gene segment. A rearrangement was called productive if the CDR3 had no stop codons and remained in frame with V and J, and every other rearrangement was called non-productive. Following IMGT convention, CDR3 was defined as the stretch from the second conserved V-encoded cysteine to the conserved J-encoded phenylalanine. Sequences without an unambiguous match to a single V gene segment were excluded from the earlier analysis of approximately 600 of the donors. An earlier analysis of several hundred of the donors classified V segments as functional when productive rearrangements were above 56.7% and as segregating when the standard deviation between donors was above 5%. To diagnose cytomegalovirus status from the catalog of TCR beta chain sequences, a statistical classification framework was built. In a later analysis, TCR nucleotide sequences were compared against IMGT/GENE-DB human TR gene sequences so that V and J genes could be assigned. In a later analysis, CDR3 sequences and most-parsimonious VDJ recombination scenarios were assigned using the TCRdist pipeline. In a later analysis, each TCR beta chain was defined by its CDR3 amino acid sequence together with its V-gene family, and reads without a unique V-gene family were excluded. As a way to deal with suspected cross-contamination and a sequencing artifact, a later analysis dropped 500 to 700 nucleotide sequences that were highly shared and had low generation probability. A later analysis calculated a clonal expansion index for each public chain from normalized within-repertoire ranks of inferred template counts. A later analysis computed generation probabilities with a VDJ recombination model fitted to out-of-frame rearrangements, and checked the results against IGoR. A later analysis scored TCR-TCR, TCR-HLA and TCR-CMV co-occurrence with hypergeometric tests, applying a repertoire-size bias correction to TCR pairs. In a later analysis, false discovery rates were estimated by permuting HLA or CMV assignments 20 times. In a later analysis, co-occurring TCRs were grouped with DBSCAN, and TCRdist sequence similarity was added when clustering was performed within HLA-allele-positive subsets. For co-occurrence clustering, repertoires with fewer than 30,000 or more than 120,000 public chains were excluded, along with roughly 5 repertoires with anomalous nucleotide sharing. In TCRdb, the immuneACCESS table is reduced to in-frame sequences with V and J assigned. These tables do not hold every clone; where another copy was compared, an unresolved V gene accounts for under half, and the others remain unexplained. V, J and clone size are taken as reported in that table, and D and trimming were inferred from the DNA itself. Recorded for this sample are over 150,000 clones; 79% of them occurred a single time. The ten largest account for roughly 2% of the sample.

The sequence joins TRBV29-1 to TRBJ2-1, with 7 bases in between that match TRBD2. The specimen sequenced was PBMCs. The TCR sequence derives from a middle-aged man in good health and CMV-seronegative. The CDR3 in this case is CSVIGFATSQYNEQFF. At the DNA level, the sequence is TGCAGCGTTATAGGGTTTGCGACTAGCCAGTACAATGAGCAGTTCTTC.